One sample yielded the 9 T cell receptor beta chains listed below, sequenced in a study of blood T cells in healthy people across ages. Primers used in a second PCR of about 6 to 12 cycles were a sample-barcoded 5' primer and a J-beta primer mix. TCRdb analysed the 5' RACE reads with MiXCR anew, one entry per CDR3 protein. The profile shows about 970,000 distinct CDR3 sequences, roughly 51% of them singletons. The sample was blood. Receptor source: a woman aged 55-70 years in good health.

CDR3 nucleotide sequence: TGCAGCGTCCCTAGCTGGAGGAATCCCTACAATGAGCAGTTCTTC. Translation gives CSVPSWRNPYNEQFF. The chain combines TRBV29-1 with TRBJ2-1; D is possibly TRBD2 (5 bases). Germline lookup yields CDR1 SQVTM and CDR2 ANQGSEA. With 6 bases removed from V and 2 bases from J, the gap between germline ends came to 17 bases. The CDR3 loop spans 15 amino acids.

The chain uses TRBV5-1 and TRBJ2-1, with 9 bases identical to TRBD1. The CDR3 spans 15 residues. J lost 8 bases, V lost 0 bases, and 6 bases had no gene match. CDR1 and CDR2 from the germline V gene are SGHRS and YFSETQ. CDR3 nucleotide sequence: TGCGCCAGCAGCTTGGCCGGGACAGGGATGTATGAGCAGTTCTTC. It is translated as CASSLAGTGMYEQFF.

This clonotype was counted only a few times. The J gene is TRBJ2-4, the V gene TRBV4-1; TRBD2 is a possible D gene (6 bases). V gave up 2 bases and J gave up 0 bases, with 11 bases separating them. This CDR3 is 16 amino acids long. Germline-derived CDR1 and CDR2 are MGHRA and YSYEKL. The DNA for the CDR3 is TGCGCCAGCAGCCAATGGCGGGACCTAGCCAAAAACATTCAGTACTTC. Translated: CASSQWRDLAKNIQYF.

This clonotype was seen only a few times. The rearrangement uses TRBV7-9 and TRBJ2-3; D is ambiguous. This CDR3 region has 13 residues. V was shortened by 5 bases and J by 2 bases, with 8 bases between the two germline ends. Germline CDR1 SEHNR, CDR2 FQNEAQ (reference sequence). The CDR3, as DNA: TGTGCCAGCAGCGTTTCTTTCACAGATACGCAGTATTTT. Amino acids: CASSVSFTDTQYF.

The V call is TRBV20-1, the J call TRBJ2-1; D assignment may be TRBD1 or TRBD2 (5 bases each). This CDR3 region has 14 residues. Germline V gives CDR1 DFQATT, CDR2 SNEGSKA (reference sequence). Trimming pared 5 bases from V and 6 bases from J, leaving 17 bases between. For the CDR3, the DNA is TGCAGTGCTTTGCCCGCCCTGGGGACCAATGAGCAGTTCTTC. As protein: CSALPALGTNEQFF.

This sequence joins TRBV4-1 and TRBJ2-3; 9 bases line up with TRBD2. Unmatched junction bases numbered 8, after V lost 4 bases and J lost 0 bases. Germline lookup yields CDR1 MGHRA and CDR2 YSYEKL. CDR3 length: 17 amino acids. This CDR3 reads CASSPSGRTSSTDTQYF. The CDR3 nucleotides read TGCGCCAGCAGCCCAAGCGGGAGGACCTCTAGCACAGATACGCAGTATTTT.

The chain uses TRBV2 and TRBJ2-1, with D possibly TRBD2 on 6 matching bases. V was shortened by 5 bases and J by 7 bases, with 18 bases between the two germline ends. Germline loops: CDR1 SNHLY, CDR2 FYNNEI. This CDR3 contains 15 residues. Here the CDR3 DNA reads TGTGCCAGCAGTTTGGAGGGAATCGCCTCGAATGAGCAGTTCTTC. Amino acids: CASSLEGIASNEQFF.

This sequence joins TRBV4-3 and TRBJ2-5; 9 bases are a match to TRBD2. The CDR3 covers 15 residues. Germline CDR1 reads LGHNA; CDR2 reads YSLEER. J was trimmed by 4 bases and V by 4 bases; bases with no gene match: 7. Here the CDR3 DNA reads TGCGCCAGCAGCCGCGGGACTAGCACCGCAGAGACCCAGTACTTC. It is translated as CASSRGTSTAETQYF.

This clonotype was recorded once. This chain links TRBV11-2 with TRBJ1-1, with 7 bases that match TRBD1. The CDR3 extends over 15 amino acids. In germline, CDR1 is SGHAT, CDR2 FQNNGV. V gave up 6 bases and J gave up 1 base; unmatched junction bases: 8. The CDR3 DNA is TGTGCCAGCAGACCGAACAGGGGCCAGAACACTGAAGCTTTCTTT. As protein: CASRPNRGQNTEAFF.